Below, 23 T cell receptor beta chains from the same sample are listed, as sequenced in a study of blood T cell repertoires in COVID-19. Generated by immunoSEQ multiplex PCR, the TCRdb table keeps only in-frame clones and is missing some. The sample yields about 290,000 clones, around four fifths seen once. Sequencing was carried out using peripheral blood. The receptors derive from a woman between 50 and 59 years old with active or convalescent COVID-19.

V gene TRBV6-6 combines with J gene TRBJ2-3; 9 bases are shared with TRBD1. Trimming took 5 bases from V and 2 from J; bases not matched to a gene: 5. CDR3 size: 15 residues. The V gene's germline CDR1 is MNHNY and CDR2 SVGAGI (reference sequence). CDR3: CASSTGQGYTDTQYF. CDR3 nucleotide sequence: TGTGCCAGCAGTACGGGACAGGGTTACACAGATACGCAGTATTTT.

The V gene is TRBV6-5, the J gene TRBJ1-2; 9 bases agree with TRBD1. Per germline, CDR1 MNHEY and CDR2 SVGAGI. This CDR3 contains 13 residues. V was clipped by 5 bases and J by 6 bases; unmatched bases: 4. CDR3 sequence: CASSPTGGNGYTF. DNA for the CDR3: TGTGCCAGCAGTCCTACAGGGGGCAATGGCTACACCTTC.

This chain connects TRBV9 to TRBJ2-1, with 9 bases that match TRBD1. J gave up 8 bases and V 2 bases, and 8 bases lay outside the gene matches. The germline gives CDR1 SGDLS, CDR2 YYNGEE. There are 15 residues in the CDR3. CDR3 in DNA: TGTGCCAGCAGCGTCACAGGGGGCGCGGGCTATGAGCAGTTCTTC. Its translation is CASSVTGGAGYEQFF.

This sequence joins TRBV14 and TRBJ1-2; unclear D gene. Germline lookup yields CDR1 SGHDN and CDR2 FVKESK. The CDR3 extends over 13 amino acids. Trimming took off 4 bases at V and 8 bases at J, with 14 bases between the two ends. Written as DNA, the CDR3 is TGTGCCAGCAGCCCGAGGGCCTTTGGGGGCTACACCTTC. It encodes CASSPRAFGGYTF.

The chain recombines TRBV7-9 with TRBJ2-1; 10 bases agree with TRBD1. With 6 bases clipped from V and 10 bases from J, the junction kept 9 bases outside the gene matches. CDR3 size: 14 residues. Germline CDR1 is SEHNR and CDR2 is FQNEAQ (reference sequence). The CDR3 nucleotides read TGTGCCAGCAGGGGACAGGGGTTCCCAGGCGAGCAGTTCTTC. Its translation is CASRGQGFPGEQFF.

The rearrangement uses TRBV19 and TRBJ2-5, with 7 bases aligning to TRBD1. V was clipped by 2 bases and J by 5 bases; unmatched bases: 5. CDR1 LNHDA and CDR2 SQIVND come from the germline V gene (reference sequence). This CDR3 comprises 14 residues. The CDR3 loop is CASSISATGETQYF. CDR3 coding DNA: TGTGCCAGTAGTATATCGGCGACAGGGGAGACCCAGTACTTC. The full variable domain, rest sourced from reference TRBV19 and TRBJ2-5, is DGGITQSPKYLFRKEGQNVTLSCEQNLNHDAMYWYRQDPGQGLRLIYYSQIVNDFQKGDIAEGYSVSREKKESFPLTVTSAQKNPTAFYLCASSISATGETQYFGPGTRLLVL.

The DNA for the CDR3 is TGTGCCACCCGGACTAGCGGGAGAGCTGGGGTCTACGAGCAGTACTTC. As protein: CATRTSGRAGVYEQYF. The gene calls are TRBV27 and TRBJ2-7; 13 nucleotides agree with TRBD2. This CDR3 contains 16 residues. Germline assignment: CDR1 MNHEY and CDR2 SMNVEV (reference sequence). Trimming took 10 bases from V and 3 from J; bases not matched to a gene: 12.

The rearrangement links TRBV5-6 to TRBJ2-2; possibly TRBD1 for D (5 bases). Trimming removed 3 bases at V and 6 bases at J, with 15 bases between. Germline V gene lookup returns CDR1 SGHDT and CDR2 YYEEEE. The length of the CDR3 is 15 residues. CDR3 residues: CASSSDSLTAGELFF. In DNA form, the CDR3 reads TGTGCCAGCAGCTCTGACTCTTTGACAGCCGGGGAGCTGTTTTTT.

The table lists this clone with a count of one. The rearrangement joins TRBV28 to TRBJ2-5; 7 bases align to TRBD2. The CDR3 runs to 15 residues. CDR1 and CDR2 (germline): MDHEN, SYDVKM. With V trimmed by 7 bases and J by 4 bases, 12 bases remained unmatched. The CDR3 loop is CASTSPWGGRETQYF. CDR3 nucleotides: TGTGCCAGCACCTCACCCTGGGGCGGGAGAGAGACCCAGTACTTC.

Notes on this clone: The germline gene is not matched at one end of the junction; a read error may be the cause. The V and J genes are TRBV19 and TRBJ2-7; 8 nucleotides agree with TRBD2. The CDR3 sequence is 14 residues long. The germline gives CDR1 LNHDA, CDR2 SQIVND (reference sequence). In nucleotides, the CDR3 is TGTGCCAGTAGTGCCCCCTGGGCACCGGGACTAGTTCACTTC. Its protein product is CASSAPWAPGLVHF.

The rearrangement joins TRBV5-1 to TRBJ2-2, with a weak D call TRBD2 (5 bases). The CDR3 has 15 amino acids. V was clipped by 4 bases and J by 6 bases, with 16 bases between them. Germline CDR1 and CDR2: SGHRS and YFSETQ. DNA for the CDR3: TGCGCCAGCAGCCCGATTAGGGCTAGCCCCGGGGAGCTGTTTTTT. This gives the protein CASSPIRASPGELFF.

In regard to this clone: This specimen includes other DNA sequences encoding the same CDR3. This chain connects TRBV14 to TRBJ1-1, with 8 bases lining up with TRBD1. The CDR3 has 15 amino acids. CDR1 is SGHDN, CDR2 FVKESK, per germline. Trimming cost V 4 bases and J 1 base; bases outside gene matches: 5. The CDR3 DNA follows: TGTGCCAGCAGCCTACGGACAGGGAGGAACACTGAAGCTTTCTTT. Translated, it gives CASSLRTGRNTEAFF.

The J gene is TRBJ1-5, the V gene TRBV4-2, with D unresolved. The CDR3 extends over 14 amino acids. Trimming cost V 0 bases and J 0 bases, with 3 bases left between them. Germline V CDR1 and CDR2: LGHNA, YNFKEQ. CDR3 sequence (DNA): TGTGCCAGCAGCCAAGACGTTAGCAATCAGCCCCAGCATTTT. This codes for CASSQDVSNQPQHF.

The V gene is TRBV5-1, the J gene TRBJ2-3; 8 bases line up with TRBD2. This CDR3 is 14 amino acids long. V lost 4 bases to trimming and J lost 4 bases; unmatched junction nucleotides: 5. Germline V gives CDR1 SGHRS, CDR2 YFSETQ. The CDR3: CASSKREQPDTQYF. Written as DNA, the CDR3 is TGCGCCAGCAGCAAGCGGGAGCAGCCAGATACGCAGTATTTT.

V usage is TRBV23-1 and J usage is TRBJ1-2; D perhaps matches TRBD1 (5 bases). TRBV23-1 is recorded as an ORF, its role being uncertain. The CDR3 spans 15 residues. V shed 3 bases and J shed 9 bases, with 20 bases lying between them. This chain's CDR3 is CASSHSRQYQICYTF. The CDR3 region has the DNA TGCGCCAGCAGTCATTCACGACAGTATCAAATTTGCTACACCTTC.

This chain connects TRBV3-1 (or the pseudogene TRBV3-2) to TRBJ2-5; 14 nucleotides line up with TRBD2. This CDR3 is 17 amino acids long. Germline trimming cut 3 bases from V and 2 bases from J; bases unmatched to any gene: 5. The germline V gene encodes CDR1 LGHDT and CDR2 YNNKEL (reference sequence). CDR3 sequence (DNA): TGTGCCAGCAGCCAGACTAGCGGGAGGGGGAGTCAAGAGACCCAGTACTTC. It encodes CASSQTSGRGSQETQYF.

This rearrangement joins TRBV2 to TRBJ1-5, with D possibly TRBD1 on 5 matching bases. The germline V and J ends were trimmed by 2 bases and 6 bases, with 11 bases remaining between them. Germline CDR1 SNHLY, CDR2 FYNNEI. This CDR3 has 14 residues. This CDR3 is CASSEMRQPQPQHF. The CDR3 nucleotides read TGTGCCAGCAGTGAAATGCGACAGCCTCAGCCCCAGCATTTT.

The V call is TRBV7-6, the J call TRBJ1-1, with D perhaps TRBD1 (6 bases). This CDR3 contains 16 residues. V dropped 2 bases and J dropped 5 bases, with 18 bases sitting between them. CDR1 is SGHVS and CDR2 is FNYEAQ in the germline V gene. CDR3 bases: TGTGCCAGCAGCTTACCTAAATCGAGGGGGAATACTGAAGCTTTCTTT. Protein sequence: CASSLPKSRGNTEAFF.

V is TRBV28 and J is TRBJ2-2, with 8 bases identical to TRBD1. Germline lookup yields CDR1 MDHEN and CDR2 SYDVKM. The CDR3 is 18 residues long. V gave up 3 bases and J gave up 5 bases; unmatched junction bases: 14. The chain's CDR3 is CASSFPFQGALWTGELFF. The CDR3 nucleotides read TGTGCCAGCAGTTTCCCATTTCAGGGGGCGCTTTGGACCGGGGAGCTGTTTTTT.

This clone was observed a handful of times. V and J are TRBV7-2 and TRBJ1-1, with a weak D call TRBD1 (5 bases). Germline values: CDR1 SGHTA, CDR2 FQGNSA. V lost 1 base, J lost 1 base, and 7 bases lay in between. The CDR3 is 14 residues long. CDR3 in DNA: TGTGCCAGCAGCTTAGGGGGCAAGAACACTGAAGCTTTCTTT. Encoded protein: CASSLGGKNTEAFF.

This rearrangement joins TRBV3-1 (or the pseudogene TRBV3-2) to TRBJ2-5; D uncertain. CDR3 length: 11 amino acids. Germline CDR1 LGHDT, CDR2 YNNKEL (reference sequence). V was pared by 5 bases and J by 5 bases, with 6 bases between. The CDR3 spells CASSGPETQYF. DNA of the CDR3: TGTGCCAGCAGCGGGCCGGAGACCCAGTACTTC.

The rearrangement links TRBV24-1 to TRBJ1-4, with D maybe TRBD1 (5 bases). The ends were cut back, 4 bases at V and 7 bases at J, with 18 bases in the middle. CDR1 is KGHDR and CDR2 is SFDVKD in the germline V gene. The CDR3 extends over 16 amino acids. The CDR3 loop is CATSEGGESVIEKLFF. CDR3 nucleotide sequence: TGTGCCACCAGTGAGGGGGGAGAAAGTGTGATTGAAAAACTGTTTTTT.

In DNA, the CDR3 is TGTGCCAGCAGTGTCCTACTCACCTACGAGCAGTACTTC. Its translation: CASSVLLTYEQYF. The chain employs TRBV2 and TRBJ2-7; no clear D gene. This CDR3 is 13 amino acids long. The germline V and J ends were trimmed by 4 bases and 2 bases, with 9 bases remaining between them. Germline loops: CDR1 SNHLY, CDR2 FYNNEI.